This TCR beta chain was identified during a study of T cells in Graves' hyperthyroidism and ophthalmopathy. Study context: Peripheral blood was secured at the point of initial diagnosis, before any treatment.

Using RNA transcripts as the source, TCR beta CDR3 regions were amplified. TCR CDR3 regions were first amplified by RT-PCR with HTBI primers. MiXCR, run by TCRdb on the multiplex PCR reads, gives a single entry per CDR3 protein. The sample lists approximately 640,000 distinct CDR3 sequences, around 15% occurring once. This clonotype was counted ten times or more. Its target is unknown. Broader study findings: The blood repertoire included most of the expanded thyroid clonotypes above 0.001.

PBMCs were derived from roughly 9.6 ml fresh peripheral blood. The germline V and J ends were trimmed by 7 bases and 8 bases, with 12 bases remaining between them. This CDR3 has 12 amino acids. The V gene's germline CDR1 is MDHEN and CDR2 SYDVKM. The TCR sequence derives from a man in his forties or fifties with Graves' hyperthyroidism. Sequenced material: blood. V is TRBV28 and J is TRBJ1-3; D uncertain. The chain's CDR3 is CASTTAVDTIYF. The CDR3 nucleotides read TGTGCCAGCACCACGGCTGTTGACACCATATATTTT.